The sequence of this T cell receptor (beta chain) was determined in a study of cytotoxic CD8 clonotypes in ibrutinib-treated CLL. The CDR3 is 14 amino acids. Germline values: CDR1 SGHRS, CDR2 YFSETQ. V was clipped by 1 base and J by 5 bases, with 12 bases between them. Libraries were prepared by immunoSEQ multiplex PCR; TCRdb keeps only in-frame clonotypes and omits some of them. The sample lists approximately 320,000 clones; 67% were seen once. Source: PBMCs, taken after 36 months of ibrutinib treatment. The TCR originated in a human donor with chronic lymphocytic leukemia. The rearrangement uses TRBV5-1 and TRBJ1-2; tentative D call: TRBD1 (5 bases). As DNA, the CDR3 is TGCGCCAGCAGCTTGATCGGGGGTTCGTATGGCTACACCTTC. Its protein is CASSLIGGSYGYTF.